The rows below give T cell receptor beta chains drawn from one sample of a study of T cells after yellow fever vaccination. MiXCR, run by TCRdb on the 5' RACE reads, gives a single entry per CDR3 protein. The table includes approximately 550,000 distinct CDR3 sequences, roughly 14% detected once. Specimen: PBMCs, collected on the day of the yellow fever booster vaccination. These receptors originate from a man aged 25 to 40 who received the YFV17D yellow fever vaccine. Each CDR3 is given with its conserved first and last residue. D genes are given only for firm matches. A clone size is listed for some rows: how often the clone was seen (once, few, many), or a class if it is expanded.

J gene: TRBJ1-1; D gene: -; clone size: -; V gene: TRBV15; CDR3 DNA: TGTGCCACCAGCAGCGATACTGGAGGAGGCACTGAAGCTTTCTTT; CDR3 protein: CATSSDTGGGTEAFF
J gene: TRBJ2-1; D gene: -; clone size: -; V gene: TRBV7-2; CDR3 DNA: TGTGCCAGCAGCTTAGTTATGCAGTACAATGAGCAGTTCTTC; CDR3 protein: CASSLVMQYNEQFF
J gene: TRBJ2-7; D gene: -; clone size: few; V gene: TRBV7-2; CDR3 DNA: TGTGCCAGCAGCCCTAGGTTGTTGGGAGGGGGCTACGAGCAGTACTTC; CDR3 protein: CASSPRLLGGGYEQYF
J gene: TRBJ2-7; D gene: TRBD2; clone size: -; V gene: TRBV7-6; CDR3 DNA: TGTGCCAGCAGCTTATGGGCGGGAGAGGGGGAGCAGTACTTC; CDR3 protein: CASSLWAGEGEQYF
J gene: TRBJ2-1; D gene: TRBD2; clone size: -; V gene: TRBV4-1; CDR3 DNA: TGCGCCAGCAGCCAAGTAGGACTAGCGGGAGGGCCTGCCAATGAGCAGTTCTTC; CDR3 protein: CASSQVGLAGGPANEQFF
J gene: TRBJ2-7; D gene: TRBD2; clone size: few; V gene: TRBV10-3; CDR3 DNA: TGTGCCATCAGTGAGTCGTTGCCGGGAGCGGGATCCTACGAGCAGTACTTC; CDR3 protein: CAISESLPGAGSYEQYF
J gene: TRBJ2-7; D gene: -; clone size: few; V gene: TRBV19; CDR3 DNA: TGTGCCAGTAGTCTCAGGGGGGACACCTACGAGCAGTACTTC; CDR3 protein: CASSLRGDTYEQYF
J gene: TRBJ2-1; D gene: -; clone size: few; V gene: TRBV10-3; CDR3 DNA: TGTGCCGCACAGGACGGTTACAATGAGCAGTTCTTC; CDR3 protein: CAAQDGYNEQFF
J gene: TRBJ1-5; D gene: -; clone size: -; V gene: TRBV27; CDR3 DNA: TGTGCCAGCAGTTTCGGAGGGATAAGCAATCAGCCCCAGCATTTT; CDR3 protein: CASSFGGISNQPQHF
J gene: TRBJ2-7; D gene: TRBD1; clone size: -; V gene: TRBV10-1; CDR3 DNA: TGCGCCGGTACGGGGGCAGGGGGCGCTTCCTACGAGCAGTACTTC; CDR3 protein: CAGTGAGGASYEQYF
J gene: TRBJ2-7; D gene: -; clone size: -; V gene: TRBV20-1; CDR3 DNA: TGCAGTGCTCCTCCCAGGGACCGCCAGGCCTACGAGCAGTACTTC; CDR3 protein: CSAPPRDRQAYEQYF
J gene: TRBJ2-1; D gene: -; clone size: few; V gene: TRBV14; CDR3 DNA: TGTGCCAGCAGCCAAGTGGGGGACTTCCCAAATGAGCAGTTCTTC; CDR3 protein: CASSQVGDFPNEQFF
J gene: TRBJ1-4; D gene: -; clone size: few; V gene: TRBV27; CDR3 DNA: TGTGCCAGCAGACTAGGGGTGTCGGCTAATGAAAAACTGTTTTTT; CDR3 protein: CASRLGVSANEKLFF
J gene: TRBJ2-7; D gene: TRBD2; clone size: -; V gene: TRBV5-4; CDR3 DNA: TGTGCCAGCACCATGAAGACTAGCGGGAACCACGAGCAGTACTTC; CDR3 protein: CASTMKTSGNHEQYF
J gene: TRBJ2-2; D gene: -; clone size: -; V gene: TRBV3-1; CDR3 DNA: TGTGCCAGCAGCCAAGATTTAACTTCCGGGGAGCTGTTTTTT; CDR3 protein: CASSQDLTSGELFF
J gene: TRBJ2-7; D gene: TRBD1; clone size: -; V gene: TRBV5-1; CDR3 DNA: TGCGCCAGCAGCGAGCAAGCCGGGACAGGGGCAAGCGAGCAGTACTTC; CDR3 protein: CASSEQAGTGASEQYF
J gene: TRBJ2-2; D gene: -; clone size: -; V gene: TRBV12-3/TRBV12-4; CDR3 DNA: TGTGCCATTCTCAAGGAGTCCGGGGCCGGGGAGCTGTTTTTT; CDR3 protein: CAILKESGAGELFF
J gene: TRBJ2-3; D gene: TRBD2; clone size: -; V gene: TRBV5-1; CDR3 DNA: TGCGCCAGCAGCTTGGAAGGCGGGAGTGGGCCGCAGTATTTT; CDR3 protein: CASSLEGGSGPQYF
J gene: TRBJ1-2; D gene: -; clone size: few; V gene: TRBV15; CDR3 DNA: TGTGCCACCAGCAGTGGACATCGTAACTTTTATGGCTACACCTTC; CDR3 protein: CATSSGHRNFYGYTF
J gene: TRBJ1-6; D gene: -; clone size: -; V gene: TRBV6-2/TRBV6-3; CDR3 DNA: TGTGCCAGCAGTTACACGGAGTCCAGCTATAATTCACCCCTCCACTTT; CDR3 protein: CASSYTESSYNSPLHF
J gene: TRBJ1-1; D gene: -; clone size: few; V gene: TRBV7-8; CDR3 DNA: TGTGCCAGCAGCCCTAGGAGAGGGAAGGGCATGAACACTGAAGCTTTCTTT; CDR3 protein: CASSPRRGKGMNTEAFF
J gene: TRBJ2-6; D gene: -; clone size: -; V gene: TRBV18; CDR3 DNA: TGTGCCAGCTCCACGGTTTCTGGGGCCAACGTCCTGACTTTC; CDR3 protein: CASSTVSGANVLTF
J gene: TRBJ2-7; D gene: -; clone size: -; V gene: TRBV10-3; CDR3 DNA: TGTGCCATCAGTGAGTCGCGGTGGGAGTGGGGACATTCCCCCTACGAGCAGTACTTC; CDR3 protein: CAISESRWEWGHSPYEQYF
J gene: TRBJ2-2; D gene: -; clone size: few; V gene: TRBV27; CDR3 DNA: TGTGCCAGCGGCAGGGCAGTGGGCGGGGAGCTGTTTTTT; CDR3 protein: CASGRAVGGELFF
J gene: TRBJ2-3; D gene: -; clone size: many; V gene: TRBV29-1; CDR3 DNA: TGCAGCGTTGAGGGCGGTACAGATACGCAGTATTTT; CDR3 protein: CSVEGGTDTQYF
J gene: TRBJ2-2; D gene: TRBD1; clone size: few; V gene: TRBV6-1; CDR3 DNA: TGTGCCAGCAGCTCTACAGGGGCGCACACCGGGGAGCTGTTTTTT; CDR3 protein: CASSSTGAHTGELFF
J gene: TRBJ1-1; D gene: -; clone size: few; V gene: TRBV27; CDR3 DNA: TGTGCCAGCAGGCTCTCAAGGGGGATGGTGAACACTGAAGCTTTCTTT; CDR3 protein: CASRLSRGMVNTEAFF
J gene: TRBJ2-5; D gene: -; clone size: few; V gene: TRBV15; CDR3 DNA: TGTGCCACCAGCAGGAGAGGGGTTCAAGAGACCCAGTACTTC; CDR3 protein: CATSRRGVQETQYF
J gene: TRBJ2-3; D gene: -; clone size: -; V gene: TRBV11-2; CDR3 DNA: TGTGCCAGCAGCAAGGCCCCGGAGGCAGATACGCAGTATTTT; CDR3 protein: CASSKAPEADTQYF
J gene: TRBJ2-4; D gene: TRBD1; clone size: -; V gene: TRBV27; CDR3 DNA: TGTGCCAGCAGTTTATTGGGACAGGGTTTTCAGTACTTC; CDR3 protein: CASSLLGQGFQYF